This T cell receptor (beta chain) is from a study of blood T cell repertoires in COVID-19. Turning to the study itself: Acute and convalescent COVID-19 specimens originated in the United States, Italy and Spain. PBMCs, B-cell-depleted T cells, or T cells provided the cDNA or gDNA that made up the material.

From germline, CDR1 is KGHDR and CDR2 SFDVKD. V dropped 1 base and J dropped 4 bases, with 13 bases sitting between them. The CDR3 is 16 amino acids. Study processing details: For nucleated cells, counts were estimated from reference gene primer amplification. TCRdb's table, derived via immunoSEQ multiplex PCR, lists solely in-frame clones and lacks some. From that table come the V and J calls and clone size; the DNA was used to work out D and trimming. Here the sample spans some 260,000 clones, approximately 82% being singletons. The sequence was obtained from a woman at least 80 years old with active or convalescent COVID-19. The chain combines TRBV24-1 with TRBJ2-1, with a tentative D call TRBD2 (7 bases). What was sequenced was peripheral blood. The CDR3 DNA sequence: TGTGCCACCAGTGATTTCCTAGGGGGGGAATACAATGAGCAGTTCTTC. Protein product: CATSDFLGGEYNEQFF.